These T cell receptor beta chains were read from a single sample in a study of blood T cell repertoires in COVID-19. TCRdb's table, derived via immunoSEQ multiplex PCR, lists solely in-frame clones and lacks some. The sample lists roughly 250,000 clones, 75% to 90% occurring once. Sequenced sample: PBMCs or T cells enriched from blood (not recorded which). Every receptor here comes from a woman in her thirties who had recovered from COVID-19. CDR3s include the opening cysteine and the closing phenylalanine or tryptophan. A D gene is named only where the DNA matches it firmly. Rows may omit the clone size; those that give it use once, few, many or a size class.

cdr3_aa cdr3_nt clone_size d_call j_call v_call
CASSFQGQGRGGYTF TGCGCCAGCAGCTTTCAAGGACAGGGTCGAGGAGGCTACACCTTC few TRBD1 TRBJ1-2 TRBV5-1
CASSTGVLNTEAFF TGTGCCAGCAGTACAGGGGTTTTGAACACTGAAGCTTTCTTT few TRBD1 TRBJ1-1 TRBV27
CAISDLQGDSGYTF TGTGCCATCAGTGACCTACAGGGGGACTCAGGCTACACCTTC - TRBD1 TRBJ1-2 TRBV10-3
CASSLKLAYSPLHF TGTGCCAGCAGTTTAAAGTTAGCGTATTCACCCCTCCACTTT - - TRBJ1-6 TRBV27
CASSYAGGAVGYTF TGTGCCAGCAGTTACGCAGGGGGCGCGGTTGGCTACACCTTC few TRBD1 TRBJ1-2 TRBV28
CASLRERGDTQYF TGTGCCAGCTTGCGGGAGAGGGGAGATACGCAGTATTTT - TRBD2 TRBJ2-3 TRBV2
CASSLVSRQGKLLNYGYTF TGTGCCAGCAGCTTAGTTTCCCGACAGGGGAAGCTCTTAAACTATGGCTACACCTTC once TRBD1 TRBJ1-2 TRBV7-9
CASTPTGQIYGYTF TGTGCCAGCACGCCCACAGGACAGATCTATGGCTACACCTTC - - TRBJ1-2 TRBV9
CATSERTGEEQYF TGTGCCACCAGTGAAAGGACAGGGGAAGAGCAGTACTTC - TRBD1 TRBJ2-7 TRBV24-1
CATSSSTGPGNTIYF TGTGCCACCAGCAGCTCCACAGGTCCAGGAAACACCATATATTTT - - TRBJ1-3 TRBV15
CASSQVGGGLNEQFF TGTGCCAGCAGCCAAGTGGGAGGGGGGCTTAATGAGCAGTTCTTC - - TRBJ2-1 TRBV6-5
CASSRPGQKTNQPQHF TGCGCCAGCAGCAGGCCGGGACAGAAAACGAATCAGCCCCAGCATTTT - TRBD1 TRBJ1-5 TRBV10-1
CAWSTGDGNNEQFF TGTGCCTGGTCCACAGGGGATGGAAATAATGAGCAGTTCTTC - TRBD1 TRBJ2-1 TRBV30
CASSSDSGVNTGELFF TGTGCCAGCAGCTCGGATAGCGGGGTGAACACCGGGGAGCTGTTTTTT - TRBD2 TRBJ2-2 TRBV3-1/TRBV3-2
CASSQGGRGWNNEQFF TGTGCCAGCAGCCAAGGGGGTCGGGGATGGAACAATGAGCAGTTCTTC - - TRBJ2-1 TRBV3-1/TRBV3-2
CSAATGRGHNEQYF TGCAGCGCCGCTACAGGCAGGGGGCACAACGAGCAGTACTTC - TRBD1 TRBJ2-7 TRBV29-1
CASSLLTGASTEAFF TGTGCCAGCAGTTTATTAACTGGAGCGTCCACTGAAGCTTTCTTT few - TRBJ1-1 TRBV27
CASSQSRTSGDWADTQYF TGTGCCAGCAGCCAAAGCCGTACTAGCGGGGATTGGGCAGATACGCAGTATTTT - TRBD2 TRBJ2-3 TRBV4-2
CASSLVYLGSSEEQYF TGTGCCAGCAGCTTAGTTTATCTAGGATCCTCCGAGGAGCAGTACTTC - - TRBJ2-7 TRBV7-2
CASSSLTGTSVPDTQYF TGCGCCAGCAGCTCTCTAACCGGGACTAGCGTACCAGATACGCAGTATTTT - TRBD2 TRBJ2-3 TRBV5-1
CASSLSDRRNQPQHF TGTGCCAGCAGCTTGTCGGACAGACGCAATCAGCCCCAGCATTTT - - TRBJ1-5 TRBV5-8
CASSLGTRVDTQYF TGCGCCAGCAGCTTGGGGACTAGAGTAGATACGCAGTATTTT - TRBD2 TRBJ2-3 TRBV5-1
CASSLTLSGGSSYNEQFF TGCGCCAGCAGCCTAACCCTTAGCGGGGGGAGCTCCTACAATGAGCAGTTCTTC - TRBD2 TRBJ2-1 TRBV4-1
CASSPRPETAYNEQFF TGTGCCAGCAGCCCCCGGCCGGAGACAGCATACAATGAGCAGTTCTTC - - TRBJ2-1 TRBV7-9
CASSLAGGGYEQYF TGCGCCAGCAGCTTGGCTGGGGGCGGTTACGAGCAGTACTTC - - TRBJ2-7 TRBV5-1
CASSLQGNYGYTF TGTGCCAGCAGTTTGCAGGGCAACTATGGCTACACCTTC - - TRBJ1-2 TRBV27
CASSGGDTGELFF TGTGCCAGCAGCGGGGGGGACACCGGGGAGCTGTTTTTT - TRBD2 TRBJ2-2 TRBV6-4
CASSSVPGLGADTQYF TGCGCCAGCAGCTCTGTTCCGGGACTAGGGGCAGATACGCAGTATTTT once TRBD2 TRBJ2-3 TRBV5-1
CASSLLGVAKNIQYF TGTGCCAGTAGTCTCCTGGGAGTAGCCAAAAACATTCAGTACTTC - - TRBJ2-4 TRBV19
CASSSADIRYEKLFF TGTGCCAGCAGCTCCGCGGACATTCGATATGAAAAACTGTTTTTT - - TRBJ1-4 TRBV7-9
CASSPDTSYEQYF TGTGCCAGCAGTCCGGACACCTCCTACGAGCAGTACTTC - - TRBJ2-7 TRBV12-3/TRBV12-4
CSVDGLEGAETQYF TGCAGCGTTGACGGTTTAGAGGGAGCAGAGACCCAGTACTTC - - TRBJ2-5 TRBV29-1
CASSGTGNQPQHF TGTGCCAGTTCAGGGACAGGGAATCAGCCCCAGCATTTT - TRBD1 TRBJ1-5 TRBV19
CAWSGDSPNYGYTF TGTGCCTGGAGTGGGGACAGCCCGAACTATGGCTACACCTTC - TRBD1 TRBJ1-2 TRBV30
CASSFGTASSYEQYF TGTGCCAGCAGTTTCGGGACAGCTAGCTCCTACGAGCAGTACTTC - TRBD1 TRBJ2-7 TRBV28
CASSLDSPGDEQFF TGCGCCAGCAGCTTGGACTCCCCGGGGGATGAGCAGTTCTTC - - TRBJ2-1 TRBV5-1
CASSQRWEGDEAFF TGTGCCAGCAGCCAACGTTGGGAGGGAGATGAAGCTTTCTTT - - TRBJ1-1 TRBV3-1/TRBV3-2
CASKVGTGGSTEAFF TGCGCCAGCAAAGTAGGGACAGGGGGTTCAACTGAAGCTTTCTTT once TRBD1 TRBJ1-1 TRBV5-1
CASRPGQGTNNEQFF TGTGCCAGCCGACCCGGACAGGGGACTAACAATGAGCAGTTCTTC once TRBD1 TRBJ2-1 TRBV27
CATSDLGPRGLDTQYF TGTGCCACCAGTGATTTGGGGCCCAGGGGATTAGATACGCAGTATTTT - - TRBJ2-3 TRBV24-1
CASSLGQDYGYTF TGTGCCAGCAGTTTAGGGCAGGACTATGGCTACACCTTC - - TRBJ1-2 TRBV12-3/TRBV12-4
CASSPRNPQYAPSYEQYF TGTGCCAGCAGTCCAAGAAACCCTCAGTATGCCCCCTCCTACGAGCAGTACTTC - - TRBJ2-7 TRBV27
CASSATGWDTQYF TGCGCCAGCAGTGCTACAGGGTGGGATACGCAGTATTTT once - TRBJ2-3 TRBV10-1
CASSWDRAGSGYTF TGTGCCAGCAGCTGGGACAGGGCGGGGTCGGGCTACACCTTC - TRBD1 TRBJ1-2 TRBV5-6
CASLTFGRGEQFF TGTGCCAGTCTGACGTTTGGTAGGGGTGAGCAGTTCTTC - - TRBJ2-1 TRBV2
CASRETGESYEQYF TGTGCCAGTAGAGAGACAGGGGAGTCCTACGAGCAGTACTTC - TRBD1 TRBJ2-7 TRBV19
CASAVGLTQGSLYGYTF TGCGCCAGCGCGGTGGGGCTGACCCAAGGCAGTTTATATGGCTACACCTTC - - TRBJ1-2 TRBV5-1
CASSAVDSSSYEQYF TGTGCCAGCAGCGCCGTGGACAGCTCTTCCTACGAGCAGTACTTC - - TRBJ2-7 TRBV2
CASSYRTGGDTEAFF TGCGCCAGCAGCTACAGGACAGGAGGGGACACTGAAGCTTTCTTT - TRBD1 TRBJ1-1 TRBV5-1
CASSLKQGPYEQYF TGTGCCAGCAGTTTAAAGCAGGGGCCCTACGAGCAGTACTTC many - TRBJ2-7 TRBV27
CASSSGGANTGELFF TGTGCCAGCAGTTCCGGAGGGGCGAACACCGGGGAGCTGTTTTTT - - TRBJ2-2 TRBV9
CASSLDRRNQETQYF TGTGCCAGCAGCTTAGATAGGAGGAACCAAGAGACCCAGTACTTC - - TRBJ2-5 TRBV11-2
CSVEVEHPNYGYTF TGCAGCGTTGAGGTGGAGCACCCTAACTATGGCTACACCTTC - - TRBJ1-2 TRBV29-1
CASSFTGDGGTEAFF TGTGCCAGCAGCTTCACAGGGGACGGAGGCACTGAAGCTTTCTTT - TRBD1 TRBJ1-1 TRBV7-9
CASSQVRAGPAYEQYF TGCGCCAGCAGCCAAGTGCGAGCGGGGCCGGCCTACGAGCAGTACTTC - TRBD2 TRBJ2-7 TRBV4-1